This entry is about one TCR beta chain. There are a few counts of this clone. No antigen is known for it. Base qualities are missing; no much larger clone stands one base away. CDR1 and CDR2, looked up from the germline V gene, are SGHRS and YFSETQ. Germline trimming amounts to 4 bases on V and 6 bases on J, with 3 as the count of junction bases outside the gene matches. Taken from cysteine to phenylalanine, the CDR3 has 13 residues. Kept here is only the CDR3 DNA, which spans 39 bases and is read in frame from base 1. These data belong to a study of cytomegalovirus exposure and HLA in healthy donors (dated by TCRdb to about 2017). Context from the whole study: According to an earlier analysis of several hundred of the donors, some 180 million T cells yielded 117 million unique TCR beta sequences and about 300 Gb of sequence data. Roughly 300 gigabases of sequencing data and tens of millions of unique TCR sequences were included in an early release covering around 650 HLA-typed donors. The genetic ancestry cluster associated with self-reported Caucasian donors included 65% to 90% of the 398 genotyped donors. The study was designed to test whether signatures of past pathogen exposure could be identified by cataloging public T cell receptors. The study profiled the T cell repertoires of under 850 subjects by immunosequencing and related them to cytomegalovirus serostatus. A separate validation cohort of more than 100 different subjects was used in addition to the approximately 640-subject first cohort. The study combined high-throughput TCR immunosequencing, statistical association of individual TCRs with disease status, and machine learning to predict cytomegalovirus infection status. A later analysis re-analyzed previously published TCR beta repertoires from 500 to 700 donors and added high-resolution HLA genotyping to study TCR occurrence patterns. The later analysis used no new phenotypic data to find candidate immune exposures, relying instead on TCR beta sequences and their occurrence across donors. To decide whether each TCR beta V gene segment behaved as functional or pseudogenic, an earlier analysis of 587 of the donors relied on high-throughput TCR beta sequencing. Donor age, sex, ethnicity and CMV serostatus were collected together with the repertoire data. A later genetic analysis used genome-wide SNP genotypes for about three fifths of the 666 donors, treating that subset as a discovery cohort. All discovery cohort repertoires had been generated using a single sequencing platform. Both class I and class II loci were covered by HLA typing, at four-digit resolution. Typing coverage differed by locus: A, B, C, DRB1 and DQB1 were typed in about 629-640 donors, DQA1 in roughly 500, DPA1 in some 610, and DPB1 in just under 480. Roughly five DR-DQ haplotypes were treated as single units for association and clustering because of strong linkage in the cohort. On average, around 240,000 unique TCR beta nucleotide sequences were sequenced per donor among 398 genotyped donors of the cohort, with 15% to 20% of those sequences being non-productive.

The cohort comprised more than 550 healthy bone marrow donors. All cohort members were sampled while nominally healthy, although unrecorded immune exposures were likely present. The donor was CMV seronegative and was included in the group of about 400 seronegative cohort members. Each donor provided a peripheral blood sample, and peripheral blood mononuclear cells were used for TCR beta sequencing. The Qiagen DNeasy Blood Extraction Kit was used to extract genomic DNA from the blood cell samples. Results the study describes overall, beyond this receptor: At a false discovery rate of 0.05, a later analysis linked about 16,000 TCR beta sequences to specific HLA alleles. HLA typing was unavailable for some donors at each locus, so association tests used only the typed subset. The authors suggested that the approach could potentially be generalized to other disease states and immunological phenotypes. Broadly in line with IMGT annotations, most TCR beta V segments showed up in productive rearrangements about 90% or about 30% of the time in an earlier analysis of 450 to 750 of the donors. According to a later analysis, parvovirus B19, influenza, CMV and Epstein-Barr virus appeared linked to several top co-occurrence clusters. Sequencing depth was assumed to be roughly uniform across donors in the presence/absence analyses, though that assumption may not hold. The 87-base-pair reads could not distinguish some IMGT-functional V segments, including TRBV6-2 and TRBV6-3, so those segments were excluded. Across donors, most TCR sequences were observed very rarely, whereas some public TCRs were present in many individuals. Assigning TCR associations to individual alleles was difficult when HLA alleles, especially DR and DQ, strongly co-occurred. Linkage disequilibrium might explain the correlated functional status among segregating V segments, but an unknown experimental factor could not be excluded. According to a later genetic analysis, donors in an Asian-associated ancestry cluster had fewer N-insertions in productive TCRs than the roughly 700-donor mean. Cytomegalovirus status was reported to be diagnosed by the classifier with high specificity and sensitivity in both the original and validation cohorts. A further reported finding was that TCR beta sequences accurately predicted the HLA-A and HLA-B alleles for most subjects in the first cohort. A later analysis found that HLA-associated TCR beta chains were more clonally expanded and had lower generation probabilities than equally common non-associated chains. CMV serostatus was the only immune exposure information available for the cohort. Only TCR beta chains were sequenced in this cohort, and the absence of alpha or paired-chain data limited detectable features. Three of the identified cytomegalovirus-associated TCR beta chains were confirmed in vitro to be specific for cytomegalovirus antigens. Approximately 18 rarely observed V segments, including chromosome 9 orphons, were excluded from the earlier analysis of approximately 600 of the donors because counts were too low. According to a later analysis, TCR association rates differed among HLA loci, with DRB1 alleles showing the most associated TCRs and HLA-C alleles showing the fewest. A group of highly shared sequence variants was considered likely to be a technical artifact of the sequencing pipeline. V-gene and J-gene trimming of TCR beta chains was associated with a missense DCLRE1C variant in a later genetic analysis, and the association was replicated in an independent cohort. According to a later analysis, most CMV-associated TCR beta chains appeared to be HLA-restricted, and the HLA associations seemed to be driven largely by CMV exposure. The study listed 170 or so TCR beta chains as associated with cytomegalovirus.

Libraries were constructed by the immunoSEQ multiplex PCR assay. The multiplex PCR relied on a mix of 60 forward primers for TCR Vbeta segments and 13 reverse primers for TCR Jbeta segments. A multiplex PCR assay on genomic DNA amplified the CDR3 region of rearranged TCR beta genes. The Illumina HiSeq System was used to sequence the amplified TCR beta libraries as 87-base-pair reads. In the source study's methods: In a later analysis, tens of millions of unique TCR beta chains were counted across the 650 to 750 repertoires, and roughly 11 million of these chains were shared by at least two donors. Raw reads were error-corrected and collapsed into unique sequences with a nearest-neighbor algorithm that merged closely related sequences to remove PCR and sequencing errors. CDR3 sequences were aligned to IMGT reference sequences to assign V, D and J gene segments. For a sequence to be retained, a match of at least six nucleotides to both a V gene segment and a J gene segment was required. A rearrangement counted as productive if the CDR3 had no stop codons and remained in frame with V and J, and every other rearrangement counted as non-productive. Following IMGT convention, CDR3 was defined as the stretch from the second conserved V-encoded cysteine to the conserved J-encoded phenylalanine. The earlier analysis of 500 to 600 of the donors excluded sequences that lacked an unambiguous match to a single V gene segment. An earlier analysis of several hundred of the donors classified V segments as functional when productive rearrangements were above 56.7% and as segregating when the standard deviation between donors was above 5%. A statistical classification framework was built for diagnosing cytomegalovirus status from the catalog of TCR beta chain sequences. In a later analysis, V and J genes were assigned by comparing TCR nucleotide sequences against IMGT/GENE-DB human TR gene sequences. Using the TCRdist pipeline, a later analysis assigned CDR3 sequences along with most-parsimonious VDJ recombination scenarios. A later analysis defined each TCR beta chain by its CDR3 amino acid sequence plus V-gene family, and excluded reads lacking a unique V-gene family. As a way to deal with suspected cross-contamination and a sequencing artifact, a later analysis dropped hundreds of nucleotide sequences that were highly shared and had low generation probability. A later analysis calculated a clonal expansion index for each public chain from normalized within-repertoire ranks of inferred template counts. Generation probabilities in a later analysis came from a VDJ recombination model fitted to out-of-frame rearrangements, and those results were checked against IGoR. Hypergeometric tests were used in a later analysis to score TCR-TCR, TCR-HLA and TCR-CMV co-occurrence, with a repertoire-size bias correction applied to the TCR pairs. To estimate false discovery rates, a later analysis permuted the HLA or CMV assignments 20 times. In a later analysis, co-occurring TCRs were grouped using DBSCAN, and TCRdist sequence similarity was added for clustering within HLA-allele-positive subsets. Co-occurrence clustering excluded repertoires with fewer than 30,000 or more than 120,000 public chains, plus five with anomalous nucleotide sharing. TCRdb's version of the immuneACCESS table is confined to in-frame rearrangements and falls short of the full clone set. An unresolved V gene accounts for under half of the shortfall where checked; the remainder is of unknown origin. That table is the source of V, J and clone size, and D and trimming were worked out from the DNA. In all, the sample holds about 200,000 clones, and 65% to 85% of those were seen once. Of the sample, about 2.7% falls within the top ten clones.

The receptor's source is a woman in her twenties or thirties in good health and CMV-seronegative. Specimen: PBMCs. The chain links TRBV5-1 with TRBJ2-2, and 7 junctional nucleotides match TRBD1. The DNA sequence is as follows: TGCGCCAGCAGCGAGGGGGCCCCCGGGGAGCTGTTTTTT. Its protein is CASSEGAPGELFF. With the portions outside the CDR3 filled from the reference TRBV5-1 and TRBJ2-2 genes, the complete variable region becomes KAGVTQTPRYLIKTRGQQVTLSCSPISGHRSVSWYQQTPGQGLQFLFEYFSETQRNKGNFPGRFSGRQFSNSRSEMNVSTLELGDSALYLCASSEGAPGELFFGEGSRLTVL.